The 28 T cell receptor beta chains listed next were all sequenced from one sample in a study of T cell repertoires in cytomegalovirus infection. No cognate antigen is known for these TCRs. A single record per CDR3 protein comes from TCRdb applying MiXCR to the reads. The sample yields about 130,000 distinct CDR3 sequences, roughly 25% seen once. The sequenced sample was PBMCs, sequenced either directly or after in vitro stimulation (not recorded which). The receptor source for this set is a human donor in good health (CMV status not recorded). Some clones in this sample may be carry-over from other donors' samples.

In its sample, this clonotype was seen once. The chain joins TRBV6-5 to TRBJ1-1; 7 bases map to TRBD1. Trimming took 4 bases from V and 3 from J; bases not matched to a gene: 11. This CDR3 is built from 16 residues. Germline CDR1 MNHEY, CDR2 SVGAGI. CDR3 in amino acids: CASSSGQVGMYTEAFF. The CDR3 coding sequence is TGTGCCAGCAGTTCAGGACAGGTCGGTATGTACACTGAAGCTTTCTTT.

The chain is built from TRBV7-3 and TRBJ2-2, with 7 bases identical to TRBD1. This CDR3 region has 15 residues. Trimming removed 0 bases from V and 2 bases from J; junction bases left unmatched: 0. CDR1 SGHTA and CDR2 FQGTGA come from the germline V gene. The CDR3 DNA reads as TGTGCCAGCAGCTTAACAGGGGGCAACACCGGGGAGCTGTTTTTT. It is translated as CASSLTGGNTGELFF.

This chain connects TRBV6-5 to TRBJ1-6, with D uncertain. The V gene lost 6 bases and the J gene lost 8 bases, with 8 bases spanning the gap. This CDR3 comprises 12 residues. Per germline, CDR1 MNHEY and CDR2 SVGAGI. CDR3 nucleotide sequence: TGTGCCAGCAGACGTGAGGATTCACCCCTCCACTTT. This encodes CASRREDSPLHF.

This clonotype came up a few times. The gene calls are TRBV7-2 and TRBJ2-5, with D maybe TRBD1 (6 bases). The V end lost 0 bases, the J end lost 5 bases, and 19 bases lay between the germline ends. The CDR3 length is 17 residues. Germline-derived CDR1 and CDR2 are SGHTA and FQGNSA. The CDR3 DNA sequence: TGTGCCAGCAGCTTAGCGGGGCAGGGGAACTCGGTGGAGACCCAGTACTTC. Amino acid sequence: CASSLAGQGNSVETQYF.

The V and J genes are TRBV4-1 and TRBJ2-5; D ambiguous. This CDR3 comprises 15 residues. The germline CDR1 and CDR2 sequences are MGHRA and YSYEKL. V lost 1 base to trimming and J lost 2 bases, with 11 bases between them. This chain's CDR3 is CASSQGFQRQETQYF. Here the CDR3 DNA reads TGCGCCAGCAGCCAAGGTTTTCAGAGACAAGAGACCCAGTACTTC.

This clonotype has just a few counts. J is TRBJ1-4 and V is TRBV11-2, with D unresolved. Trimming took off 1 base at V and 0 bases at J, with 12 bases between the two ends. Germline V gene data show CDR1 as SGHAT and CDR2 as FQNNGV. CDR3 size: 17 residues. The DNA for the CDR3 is TGTGCCAGCAGCTTAGGGGCCATCGGAACAACTAATGAAAAACTGTTTTTT. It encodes CASSLGAIGTTNEKLFF.

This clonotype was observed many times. CDR3 sequence: CASSLISGRPDTQYF. In DNA, the CDR3 is TGTGCCAGCAGCTTAATCAGCGGGAGGCCAGATACGCAGTATTTT. This chain links TRBV7-8 with TRBJ2-3, with TRBD2 identical over 9 bases. The CDR3 is 15 residues long. V lost 2 bases and J lost 4; bases outside the gene matches: 4. Germline CDR1 reads SGHVS; CDR2 reads FQNEAQ.

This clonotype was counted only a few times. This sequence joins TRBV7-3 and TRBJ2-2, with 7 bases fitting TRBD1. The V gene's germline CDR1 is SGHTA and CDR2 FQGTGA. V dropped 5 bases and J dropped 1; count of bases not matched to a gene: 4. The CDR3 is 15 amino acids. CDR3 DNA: TGTGCCAGCAGCCCAGCAGGGGGGAACACCGGGGAGCTGTTTTTT. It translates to CASSPAGGNTGELFF.

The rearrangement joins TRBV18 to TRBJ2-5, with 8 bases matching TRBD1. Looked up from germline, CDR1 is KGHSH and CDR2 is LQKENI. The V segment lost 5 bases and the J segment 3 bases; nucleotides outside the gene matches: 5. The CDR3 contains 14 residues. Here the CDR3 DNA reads TGTGCCAGCTCATGGAAACAGGGGGAAGAGACCCAGTACTTC. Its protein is CASSWKQGEETQYF. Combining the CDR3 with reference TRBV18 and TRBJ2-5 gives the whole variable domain NAGVMQNPRHLVRRRGQEARLRCSPMKGHSHVYWYRQLPEEGLKFMVYLQKENIIDESGMPKERFSAEFPKEGPSILRIQQVVRGDSAAYFCASSWKQGEETQYFGPGTRLLVL.

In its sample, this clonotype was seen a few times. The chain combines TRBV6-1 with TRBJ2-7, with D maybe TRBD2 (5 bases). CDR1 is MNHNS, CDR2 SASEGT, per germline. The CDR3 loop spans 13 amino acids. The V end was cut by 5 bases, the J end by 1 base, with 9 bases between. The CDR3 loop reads CASSYERSYEQYV. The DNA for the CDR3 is TGTGCCAGCAGTTACGAGCGGTCCTACGAGCAGTACGTC.

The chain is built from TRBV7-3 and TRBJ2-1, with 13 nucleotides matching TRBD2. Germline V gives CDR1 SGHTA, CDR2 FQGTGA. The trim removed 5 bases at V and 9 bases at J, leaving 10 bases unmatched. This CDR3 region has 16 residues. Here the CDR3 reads CASSPPGLAGVVEQFF. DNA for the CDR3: TGTGCCAGCAGCCCCCCAGGACTAGCGGGAGTAGTTGAGCAGTTCTTC.

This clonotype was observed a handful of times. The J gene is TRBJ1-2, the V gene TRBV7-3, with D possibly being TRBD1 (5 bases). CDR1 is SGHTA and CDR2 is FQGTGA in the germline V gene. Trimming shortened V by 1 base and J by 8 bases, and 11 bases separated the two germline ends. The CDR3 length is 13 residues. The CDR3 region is CASSLSGGEGYTF. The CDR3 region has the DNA TGTGCCAGCAGCTTAAGCGGAGGGGAGGGCTACACCTTC.

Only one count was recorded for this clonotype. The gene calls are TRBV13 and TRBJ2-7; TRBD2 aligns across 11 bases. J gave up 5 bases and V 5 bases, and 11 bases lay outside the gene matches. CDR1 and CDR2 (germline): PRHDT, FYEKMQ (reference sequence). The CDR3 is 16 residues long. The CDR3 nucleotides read TGTGCCAGCAGCGAAGGGACTAGCGGAATCCTAAACGAGCAGTACGTC. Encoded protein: CASSEGTSGILNEQYV.

The DNA of the CDR3 is TGTGCCAGCAGCTTGGTAGGCAGGAGCACAGATACGCAGTATTTT. Protein sequence: CASSLVGRSTDTQYF. The chain couples TRBV5-4 to TRBJ2-3; D not resolved. The CDR3 is made up of 15 amino acids. Germline values: CDR1 SGHNT, CDR2 YYREEE (reference sequence). Trimming took 0 bases from V and 0 from J, leaving 8 bases between them.

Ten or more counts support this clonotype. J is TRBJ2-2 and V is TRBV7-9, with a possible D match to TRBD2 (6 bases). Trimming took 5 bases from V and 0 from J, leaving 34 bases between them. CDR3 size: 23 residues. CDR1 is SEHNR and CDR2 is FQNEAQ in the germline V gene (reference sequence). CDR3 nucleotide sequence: TGTGCCAGCAGCACCCCCGAGGAGGGCAGGAGCCATCCGCGAGGCGCGAACACCGGGGAGCTGTTTTTT. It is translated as CASSTPEEGRSHPRGANTGELFF.

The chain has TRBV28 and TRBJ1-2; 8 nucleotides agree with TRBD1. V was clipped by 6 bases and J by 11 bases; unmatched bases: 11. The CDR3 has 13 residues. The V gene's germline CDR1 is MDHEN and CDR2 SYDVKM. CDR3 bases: TGTGCCAGCAGCCCGGGACAGGCGACCTATTACACCTTC. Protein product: CASSPGQATYYTF.

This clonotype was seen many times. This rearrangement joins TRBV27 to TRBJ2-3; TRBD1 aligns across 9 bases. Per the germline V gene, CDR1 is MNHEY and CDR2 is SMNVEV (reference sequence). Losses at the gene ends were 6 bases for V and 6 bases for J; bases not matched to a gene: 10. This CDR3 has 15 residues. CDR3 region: CASRRQGDPRDTQYF. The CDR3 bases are TGTGCCAGCAGACGACAGGGGGATCCCAGGGATACGCAGTATTTT.

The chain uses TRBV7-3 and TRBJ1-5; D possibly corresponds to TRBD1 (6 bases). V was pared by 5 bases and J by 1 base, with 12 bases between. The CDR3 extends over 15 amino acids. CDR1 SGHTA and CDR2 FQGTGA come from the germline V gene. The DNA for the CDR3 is TGTGCCAGCAGCCACGACAGGATAAGCAATCAGCCCCAGCATTTT. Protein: CASSHDRISNQPQHF.

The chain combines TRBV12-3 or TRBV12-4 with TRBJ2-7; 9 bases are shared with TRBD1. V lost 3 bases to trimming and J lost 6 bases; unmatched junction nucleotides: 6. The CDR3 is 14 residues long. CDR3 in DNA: TGTGCCAGCAGTTTTGGGGGACAGGGAAGCGAGCAGTACGTC. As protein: CASSFGGQGSEQYV.

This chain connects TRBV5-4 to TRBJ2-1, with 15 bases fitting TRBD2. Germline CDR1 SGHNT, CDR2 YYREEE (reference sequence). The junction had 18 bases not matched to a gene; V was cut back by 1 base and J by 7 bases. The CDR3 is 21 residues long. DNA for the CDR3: TGTGCCAGCAGCTTGCGGGGGACTAGCGGGAGGTCCCAACGAATCGCAAATGAGCAGTTCTTC. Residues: CASSLRGTSGRSQRIANEQFF.

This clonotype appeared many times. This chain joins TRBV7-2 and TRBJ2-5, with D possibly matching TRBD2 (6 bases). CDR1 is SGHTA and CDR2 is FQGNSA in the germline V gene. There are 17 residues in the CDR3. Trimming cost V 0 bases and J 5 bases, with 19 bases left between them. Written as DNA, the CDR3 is TGTGCCAGCAGCTTAGCGCCTAGCGCCCAGTTATGGGAGACCCAGTACTTC. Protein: CASSLAPSAQLWETQYF.

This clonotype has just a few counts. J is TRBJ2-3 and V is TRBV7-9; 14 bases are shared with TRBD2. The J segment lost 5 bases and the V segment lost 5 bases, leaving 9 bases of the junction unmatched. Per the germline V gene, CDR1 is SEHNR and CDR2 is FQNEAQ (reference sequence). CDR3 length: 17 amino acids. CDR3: CASSLPGLAGAGDTQYF. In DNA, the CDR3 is TGTGCCAGCAGCCTCCCGGGACTAGCGGGAGCGGGAGATACGCAGTATTTT.

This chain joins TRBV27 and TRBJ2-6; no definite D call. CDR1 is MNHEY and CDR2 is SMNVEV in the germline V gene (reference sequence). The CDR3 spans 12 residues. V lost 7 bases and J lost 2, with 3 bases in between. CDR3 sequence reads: CASTPGANVLTF. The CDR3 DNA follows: TGTGCCAGCACCCCTGGGGCCAACGTCCTGACTTTC.

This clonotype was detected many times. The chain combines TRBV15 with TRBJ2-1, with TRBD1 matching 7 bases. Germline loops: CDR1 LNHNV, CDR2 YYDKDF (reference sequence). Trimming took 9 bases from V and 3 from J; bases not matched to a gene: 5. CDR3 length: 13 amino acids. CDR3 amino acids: CATRDRDYNEQFF. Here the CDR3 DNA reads TGTGCCACGAGGGACAGAGACTACAATGAGCAGTTCTTC.

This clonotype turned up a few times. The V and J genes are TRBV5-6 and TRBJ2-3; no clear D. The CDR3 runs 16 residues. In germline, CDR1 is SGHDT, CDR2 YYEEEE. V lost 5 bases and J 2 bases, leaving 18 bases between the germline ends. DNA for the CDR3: TGTGCCAGCAGTTCACGGATGCGGTGGGCCACAGATACGCAGTATTTT. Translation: CASSSRMRWATDTQYF.

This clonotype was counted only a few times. The CDR3, as DNA: TGTGCCAGTAGTCAGGGACAGGGGAGGGGCAATCAGCCCCAGCATTTT. Translation: CASSQGQGRGNQPQHF. This rearrangement joins TRBV19 to TRBJ1-5, with TRBD1 identical over 10 bases. Germline CDR1 LNHDA, CDR2 SQIVND (reference sequence). The CDR3 length is 16 residues. V shed 5 bases, J shed 2 bases, and the junction held 6 bases outside the gene matches.

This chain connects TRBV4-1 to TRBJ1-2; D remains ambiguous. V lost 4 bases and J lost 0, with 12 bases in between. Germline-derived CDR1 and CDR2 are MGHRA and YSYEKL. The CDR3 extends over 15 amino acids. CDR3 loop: CASSPAEGANYGYTF. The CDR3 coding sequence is TGCGCCAGCAGCCCGGCCGAGGGTGCTAACTATGGCTACACCTTC.

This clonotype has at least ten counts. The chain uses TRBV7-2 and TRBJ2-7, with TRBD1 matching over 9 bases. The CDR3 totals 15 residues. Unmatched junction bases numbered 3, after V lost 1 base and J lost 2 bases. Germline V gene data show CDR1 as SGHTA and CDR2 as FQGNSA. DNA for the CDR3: TGTGCCAGCAGCTTAGGACAGGGGGTCGCCTACGAGCAGTACGTC. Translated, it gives CASSLGQGVAYEQYV.